This is a list of T cell receptor beta chains from one sample in a study of T cell responses to AZD1222 COVID-19 vaccine. Data came from immunoSEQ multiplex PCR; TCRdb stores just in-frame clones and leaves some out. The sample comprises roughly 60,000 clones, approximately 90% of which are singletons, and around 5.2% rests with the top ten. The sample was peripheral blood, taken on day 0 of AZD1222 vaccination. The receptors here all came from an adult in good health. Both conserved end residues are part of each CDR3. Fields, in order: J gene, V gene, clone size, D gene, CDR3 protein, CDR3 DNA. A D gene is named only where the DNA matches it firmly. The listing skips clone size in some rows; elsewhere it reads once, few, many or a size class.

TRBJ1-1,TRBV11-2,-,-,CASSLKQEIGAFF,TGTGCCAGCAGCTTAAAGCAGGAAATCGGAGCTTTCTTT
TRBJ1-4,TRBV4-1,-,-,CASSRGVSFSEKLFF,TGCGCCAGCAGCCGCGGTGTTTCGTTTTCGGAAAAACTGTTTTTT
TRBJ1-2,TRBV6-1,-,-,CASSEGGGRPIYGYTF,TGTGCCAGCAGTGAGGGGGGAGGCAGGCCGATCTATGGCTACACCTTC
TRBJ2-1,TRBV9,-,-,CASSVVPQLANNEQFF,TGTGCCAGCAGCGTAGTACCACAGCTCGCTAACAATGAGCAGTTCTTC
TRBJ1-6,TRBV7-2,few,-,CASSLRSSSSYNSPLHF,TGTGCCAGCAGCTTAAGGTCGAGTAGCTCCTATAATTCACCCCTCCACTTT
TRBJ1-1,TRBV18,-,TRBD1,CASSTGQGQEAFF,TGTGCCAGCTCAACGGGACAGGGCCAGGAAGCTTTCTTT
TRBJ1-4,TRBV2,-,-,CASSLIGVAATNEKLFF,TGTGCCAGCAGCCTAATCGGGGTCGCTGCAACTAATGAAAAACTGTTTTTT
TRBJ1-5,TRBV6-5,once,TRBD1,CASSWTGTGQPQHF,TGTGCCAGCAGCTGGACAGGGACGGGGCAGCCCCAGCATTTT
TRBJ2-2,TRBV19,few,TRBD1,CASSTGQGDTGELFF,TGTGCCAGTAGTACCGGACAGGGGGACACCGGGGAGCTGTTTTTT
TRBJ2-3,TRBV5-1,-,-,CASSLVRSSTDTQYF,TGCGCCAGCAGCTTGGTGCGGTCTAGCACAGATACGCAGTATTTT
TRBJ1-2,TRBV29-1,-,-,CSANFNYGYTF,TGCAGCGCAAATTTTAACTATGGCTACACCTTC
TRBJ1-4,TRBV3-1/TRBV3-2,-,TRBD1,CASSFPGTEDEKLFF,TGTGCCAGCAGCTTCCCCGGGACAGAAGATGAAAAACTGTTTTTT
TRBJ2-7,TRBV9,-,TRBD2,CASSVGGTSGDYEQYF,TGTGCCAGCAGCGTAGGGGGGACTAGCGGGGACTACGAGCAGTACTTC
TRBJ1-4,TRBV29-1,-,-,CSVAVGEKLFF,TGCAGCGTTGCTGTTGGTGAAAAACTGTTTTTT
TRBJ1-6,TRBV4-2,-,TRBD1,CASSPDRVRSPLHF,TGTGCCAGCAGCCCGGACAGGGTAAGGTCACCCCTCCACTTT
TRBJ2-3,TRBV30,-,-,CAWSPPTDTQYF,TGTGCCTGGAGTCCCCCTACAGATACGCAGTATTTT
TRBJ2-3,TRBV7-3,-,-,CASSLNPGTDTQYF,TGTGCCAGCAGCTTAAATCCGGGCACAGATACGCAGTATTTT
TRBJ1-1,TRBV10-1,-,-,CASSEALNTEAFF,TGCGCCAGCAGTGAGGCCCTGAACACTGAAGCTTTCTTT
TRBJ1-2,TRBV11-2,-,-,CASSLPQGRGGYTF,TGTGCCAGCAGCCTCCCCCAGGGGAGAGGCGGCTACACCTTC
TRBJ1-2,TRBV19,-,TRBD1,CASTPEGTALASYGYTF,TGTGCCAGTACCCCAGAGGGGACAGCCCTGGCTTCCTATGGCTACACCTTC
TRBJ1-2,TRBV5-6,-,TRBD1,CASSLKDRGHFGYTF,TGTGCCAGCAGCTTGAAAGACAGGGGCCATTTTGGCTACACCTTC
TRBJ2-2,TRBV11-1,-,TRBD1,CASRRQGAGELFF,TGTGCCAGCAGACGGCAGGGGGCAGGGGAGCTGTTTTTT
TRBJ1-1,TRBV18,-,TRBD1,CASSRQGGSGTEAFF,TGTGCCAGCTCACGACAGGGGGGTAGCGGCACTGAAGCTTTCTTT
TRBJ2-2,TRBV7-2,-,TRBD2,CASSLRLAGGNTGELFF,TGTGCCAGCAGCTTACGACTAGCGGGGGGAAACACCGGGGAGCTGTTTTTT
TRBJ2-1,TRBV7-8,once,-,CASSYMASSYNEQFF,TGTGCCAGCAGCTATATGGCTAGTTCCTACAATGAGCAGTTCTTC
TRBJ1-2,TRBV2,-,-,CASSVARGANYGYTF,TGTGCCAGCAGTGTGGCACGGGGCGCGAACTATGGCTACACCTTC
TRBJ1-6,TRBV4-1,-,-,CASSQDDGYSYNSPLHF,TGCGCCAGCAGCCAAGATGATGGCTACTCCTATAATTCACCCCTCCACTTT
TRBJ2-1,TRBV9,-,-,CASSVGSLSSYNEQFF,TGTGCCAGCAGCGTAGGAAGCCTAAGCTCCTACAATGAGCAGTTCTTC
TRBJ2-3,TRBV7-9,-,-,CATLQGGSTDTQYF,TGTGCCACCCTCCAGGGGGGAAGCACAGATACGCAGTATTTT
TRBJ1-1,TRBV27,-,-,CASSLQQGGTEAFF,TGTGCCAGCAGTTTACAACAGGGAGGAACTGAAGCTTTCTTT
TRBJ1-1,TRBV20-1,-,-,CSARPNTEAFF,TGCAGTGCCAGGCCGAACACTGAAGCTTTCTTT